Shown below are 20 T cell receptor beta chains from a single sample sequenced in a study of radiation and T cells in renal cell carcinoma. Time point defined: baseline pretreatment blood. The treatment here: 15 Gy SBRT to primary tumor, nephrectomy 4 weeks later. The data were produced by immunoSEQ multiplex PCR, yet TCRdb's version contains in-frame clones alone and is incomplete. Counted here are some 150,000 clones, over 75% occurring once; the ten biggest clones make up around 11%. The sequencing used blood, collected from a patient whose treatment included radiotherapy and nephrectomy. The receptors were sampled from a woman aged 50 to 60 with renal cell carcinoma.

The J gene is TRBJ1-1, the V gene TRBV5-6; D might be TRBD1 (5 bases). The CDR3 contains 15 residues. Germline assignment: CDR1 SGHDT and CDR2 YYEEEE. V gave up 4 bases and J gave up 2 bases, with 15 bases separating them. This chain's CDR3 is CASSPLDSINTEAFF. The CDR3 coding sequence is TGTGCCAGCAGCCCCCTCGACAGCATCAACACTGAAGCTTTCTTT.

The V gene is TRBV7-2, the J gene TRBJ1-2, with TRBD1 as a possible D gene (5 bases). Trimming removed 2 bases from V and 4 bases from J, with 14 bases in between. CDR1 is SGHTA and CDR2 is FQGNSA in the germline V gene. The CDR3 length is 15 residues. Here the CDR3 DNA reads TGTGCCAGCAGCTTATTACCCGGGACGGCCTATGGCTACACCTTC. Amino acids: CASSLLPGTAYGYTF.

The CDR3 spells CASSVASVLQPQHF. The DNA of the CDR3 is TGTGCCAGCAGTGTGGCGTCTGTTCTTCAGCCCCAGCATTTT. The chain has TRBV6-1 and TRBJ1-5; D call uncertain. V was pared by 4 bases and J by 6 bases, with 13 bases between. The CDR3 has 14 amino acids. In germline, CDR1 is MNHNS, CDR2 SASEGT.

V gene TRBV6-6 combines with J gene TRBJ1-5; no reliable D call. The CDR3 runs to 14 residues. Trimming cost V 2 bases and J 0 bases, with 5 bases left between them. Germline CDR1 MNHNY, CDR2 SVGAGI (reference sequence). In DNA form, the CDR3 reads TGTGCCAGCAGTTACACGGATAGCAATCAGCCCCAGCATTTT. This sequence encodes CASSYTDSNQPQHF.

V gene TRBV21-1 combines with J gene TRBJ2-7; no DNA check was done on the table's D call, TRBD1. TRBV21-1 is an annotated pseudogene. This CDR3 region has 14 residues. The CDR3 here is CASSSRTRPYEQYF. CDR3 nucleotides: TGTGCCAGCTCGTCAAGGACACGTCCGTACGAGCAGTACTTC.

The rearrangement uses TRBV4-1 and TRBJ2-4, with 7 bases matching TRBD2. CDR3 length: 13 residues. After removal of 8 bases from V and 9 bases from J, the junction contained 10 bases not matched to a gene. CDR1 and CDR2 from the germline V gene are MGHRA and YSYEKL. DNA of the CDR3: TGCGCCAGCGGCGACGGGGGGTTCGGCATTCAGTACTTC. Its translation is CASGDGGFGIQYF.

The CDR3 DNA is TGTGCCAGCAGACGGACAGGGGGAGAGACCCAGTACTTC. It translates to CASRRTGGETQYF. The genes are TRBV6-1 and TRBJ2-5, with 10 bases identical to TRBD1. Trimming cost V 6 bases and J 4 bases; bases outside gene matches: 2. This CDR3 has 13 residues. Germline V gene lookup returns CDR1 MNHNS and CDR2 SASEGT.

The V call is TRBV10-3, the J call TRBJ1-1; D is unresolved. The germline V gene encodes CDR1 ENHRY and CDR2 SYGVKD. The ends were cut back, 6 bases at V and 7 bases at J, with 12 bases in the middle. The CDR3 runs 12 residues. DNA for the CDR3: TGTGCCATCAGGTTCGGGGAGTATGAAGCTTTCTTT. The encoded protein is CAIRFGEYEAFF.

The rearrangement links TRBV7-6 to TRBJ1-5, with 7 bases lining up with TRBD1. CDR1 and CDR2 (germline): SGHVS, FNYEAQ. The CDR3 spans 15 residues. After removal of 1 base from V and 3 bases from J, the junction contained 3 bases not matched to a gene. Here the CDR3 reads CASSLGGGTNQPQHF. The CDR3 region has the DNA TGTGCCAGCAGCTTAGGAGGGGGCACCAATCAGCCCCAGCATTTT.

The rearrangement links TRBV19 to TRBJ2-1; perhaps TRBD1 as D (5 bases). This CDR3 region has 19 residues. Germline CDR1 reads LNHDA; CDR2 reads SQIVND (reference sequence). The V and J ends lost 5 bases and 0 bases respectively, with 23 bases between them. CDR3 protein: CASSPPILTLQDSYNEQFF. As DNA, the CDR3 is TGTGCCAGTAGTCCTCCTATTCTAACCCTACAGGACTCCTACAATGAGCAGTTCTTC.

V usage is TRBV2 and J usage is TRBJ2-4, with 7 bases that match TRBD2. The CDR3 runs 14 residues. Germline CDR1 SNHLY, CDR2 FYNNEI. The ends lost 3 bases at V and 7 bases at J; junction bases unmatched: 6. In nucleotides, the CDR3 is TGTGCCAGCAGTGAGCGGGACTATTGGAACATTCAGTACTTC. Protein product: CASSERDYWNIQYF.

V usage is TRBV7-9 and J usage is TRBJ2-6; D ambiguous. From germline, CDR1 is SEHNR and CDR2 FQNEAQ (reference sequence). V was clipped by 5 bases and J by 4 bases, with 12 bases between them. The CDR3 length is 15 residues. CDR3 residues: CASSPYSSGANVLTF. The CDR3, as DNA: TGTGCCAGCAGCCCTTACAGCTCCGGGGCCAACGTCCTGACTTTC.

The rearrangement uses TRBV7-9 and TRBJ2-7; D is unresolved. V gave up 1 base and J gave up 6 bases, with 7 bases separating them. The germline gives CDR1 SEHNR, CDR2 FQNEAQ (reference sequence). The CDR3 extends over 12 amino acids. The DNA of the CDR3 is TGTGCCAGCAGCTTAGTTGCTGGCGAGCAGTACTTC. Its protein is CASSLVAGEQYF.

The rearrangement links TRBV5-5 to TRBJ1-2, with D unresolved. V was clipped by 4 bases and J by 5 bases, with 9 bases between them. The CDR3 has 12 amino acids. Germline V CDR1 and CDR2: SGHKS, YYEKEE (reference sequence). The CDR3 here is CASSPGLYGYTF. The CDR3 DNA reads TGTGCCAGCAGCCCGGGTTTATATGGCTACACCTTC.

The chain links TRBV11-2 to TRBJ2-5; 8 nucleotides agree with TRBD1. Germline CDR1 SGHAT, CDR2 FQNNGV. The CDR3 covers 14 residues. Unmatched junction bases numbered 12, after V lost 8 bases and J lost 7 bases. The CDR3: CASSGGIRLGTQYF. CDR3 bases: TGTGCCAGCTCAGGGGGCATTCGGCTGGGGACCCAGTACTTC.

The V gene is TRBV10-3, the J gene TRBJ2-1; possible D gene TRBD2, 6 bases. The CDR3 has 15 residues. V dropped 6 bases and J dropped 8 bases, with 20 bases sitting between them. Looked up from germline, CDR1 is ENHRY and CDR2 is SYGVKD. The DNA for the CDR3 is TGTGCCATCAGCGCTGGGACTGCTTCGTTTGATGAGCAGTTCTTC. It is translated as CAISAGTASFDEQFF.

J is TRBJ1-2 and V is TRBV29-1; perhaps TRBD1 as D (6 bases). This CDR3 region has 13 residues. Trimming removed 2 bases at V and 8 bases at J, with 15 bases between. Germline V gives CDR1 SQVTM, CDR2 ANQGSEA. The CDR3 DNA reads as TGCAGCGTTGAACTCCTAGGGGGGGGAGGCTACACCTTC. Its protein product is CSVELLGGGGYTF.

V usage is TRBV7-6 and J usage is TRBJ1-2; possibly TRBD1 for D (6 bases). The CDR3 runs 15 residues. V dropped 3 bases and J dropped 4 bases, with 15 bases sitting between them. The germline V gene encodes CDR1 SGHVS and CDR2 FNYEAQ. Written as DNA, the CDR3 is TGTGCCAGCAGCTTTCAGGGAACAGGGTCCTATGGCTACACCTTC. Encoded protein: CASSFQGTGSYGYTF.

The chain is built from TRBV7-2 and TRBJ2-3; TRBD2 might be the D (6 bases). Germline V CDR1 and CDR2: SGHTA, FQGNSA. The CDR3 runs to 17 residues. V was trimmed by 0 bases and J by 4 bases, leaving 17 bases between them. The CDR3 loop is CASSLAGGGAPSDTQYF. The CDR3 bases are TGTGCCAGCAGCTTAGCGGGCGGCGGGGCCCCTTCAGATACGCAGTATTTT. The whole variable domain, filled in from reference TRBV7-2 and TRBJ2-3, reads GAGVSQSPSNKVTEKGKDVELRCDPISGHTALYWYRQSLGQGLEFLIYFQGNSAPDKSGLPSDRFSAERTGGSVSTLTIQRTQQEDSAVYLCASSLAGGGAPSDTQYFGPGTRLTVL.

V is TRBV10-3 and J is TRBJ2-1, with D maybe TRBD2 (6 bases). V was pared by 6 bases and J by 4 bases, with 13 bases between. Germline V gene data show CDR1 as ENHRY and CDR2 as SYGVKD. The CDR3 runs to 14 residues. CDR3 in amino acids: CAISQTGTYNEQFF. CDR3 in DNA: TGTGCCATCAGCCAGACCGGGACTTACAATGAGCAGTTCTTC.